This T cell receptor beta chain comes out of a study of T cell responses to AZD1222 COVID-19 vaccine. Assay used: immunoSEQ multiplex PCR; TCRdb lists only in-frame clones, some missing. Of 55,000 to 80,000 clones listed, roughly three quarters are singletons. This clone has just one count. Sequenced here: peripheral blood, sampled on day 0 of AZD1222 vaccination. This sequence was found in an adult in good health.

CDR3 amino acids: CASSLGQPPGGYTF. The CDR3 coding sequence is TGTGCCAGCAGCTTGGGACAGCCCCCTGGTGGCTACACCTTC. The V call is TRBV5-6, the J call TRBJ1-2, with TRBD1 as a possible D gene (5 bases). The CDR3 contains 14 residues. Between the trimmed V and J ends, which lost 0 bases and 7 bases, there was a span of 13 bases. The V gene's germline CDR1 is SGHDT and CDR2 YYEEEE.